These 18 T cell receptor beta chains originate from one sample sequenced in a study of breast tumors, draining lymph nodes, adjacent tissues. Breast cancer patients provided tissue from their axillary draining lymph nodes. TCRdb re-derived calls from the multiplex PCR reads in MiXCR, one entry per CDR3 protein. The sample gives around 290,000 distinct CDR3 sequences, around 30% of which show up once; about 1.2% is in the top ten. Sequencing used axillary lymph node tissue. These receptors came from a female donor with breast cancer. Some clones in this sample may be carry-over from other donors' samples.

This clonotype was found many times. This chain joins TRBV5-4 and TRBJ1-2; a possible D gene is TRBD1 (6 bases). CDR1 is SGHNT and CDR2 is YYREEE in the germline V gene (reference sequence). The CDR3 covers 14 residues. Trimming cost V 4 bases and J 4 bases, with 14 bases left between them. The CDR3 loop is CASSGTQGAYGYTF. The CDR3 DNA reads as TGTGCCAGCAGCGGAACACAGGGCGCCTATGGCTACACCTTC.

This clonotype was seen at least ten times. CDR3 amino acids: CASSLAPRGEFRDTQYF. Written as DNA, the CDR3 is TGCGCCAGCAGCTTGGCCCCTAGGGGAGAGTTCAGAGATACGCAGTATTTT. The chain couples TRBV5-1 to TRBJ2-3; the D call may be TRBD1 or TRBD2 (5 bases each). CDR3 length: 17 residues. Germline V gene data show CDR1 as SGHRS and CDR2 as YFSETQ. The V end was cut by 0 bases, the J end by 5 bases, with 19 bases between. The whole variable domain, filled in from reference TRBV5-1 and TRBJ2-3, reads KAGVTQTPRYLIKTRGQQVTLSCSPISGHRSVSWYQQTPGQGLQFLFEYFSETQRNKGNFPGRFSGRQFSNSRSEMNVSTLELGDSALYLCASSLAPRGEFRDTQYFGPGTRLTVL.

The table lists this clonotype with many counts. The V and J genes are TRBV10-1 and TRBJ2-3; 7 bases align to TRBD1. Germline values: CDR1 WNHNN, CDR2 SYGVQD (reference sequence). J was trimmed by 8 bases and V by 0 bases; bases with no gene match: 8. The CDR3 spans 15 residues. This CDR3 reads CASSESTGMLGTQYF. As DNA, the CDR3 is TGCGCCAGCAGTGAGTCGACAGGGATGCTTGGTACGCAGTATTTT.

In this sample, this clonotype turned up many times. The chain combines TRBV20-1 with TRBJ2-7; D possibly corresponds to TRBD2 (6 bases). Trimming removed 5 bases at V and 0 bases at J, with 8 bases between. CDR3 length: 12 residues. Germline V gene lookup returns CDR1 DFQATT and CDR2 SNEGSKA (reference sequence). CDR3: CSAVAASYEQYF. In nucleotides, the CDR3 is TGCAGTGCTGTAGCGGCCTCCTACGAGCAGTACTTC.

This clonotype was seen only a few times. CDR3 protein: CASSPHTGVLGYTF. The CDR3 DNA is TGTGCCAGCAGTCCCCATACAGGGGTGCTCGGCTACACCTTC. The genes are TRBV27 and TRBJ1-2, with 7 bases matching TRBD1. Trimming took 5 bases from V and 8 from J; bases not matched to a gene: 11. CDR3 length: 14 residues. The V gene's germline CDR1 is MNHEY and CDR2 SMNVEV (reference sequence).

This clonotype was observed many times. This rearrangement joins TRBV12-3 or TRBV12-4 to TRBJ2-3, with TRBD2 matching over 8 bases. This CDR3 is built from 16 residues. Trimming cost V 5 bases and J 4 bases; bases outside gene matches: 11. As DNA, the CDR3 is TGTGCCAGCAGTGCAACGGGAGGGCGAGTAGCAGATACGCAGTATTTT. Its translation is CASSATGGRVADTQYF.

This clonotype appeared a few times. The chain couples TRBV3-1 to TRBJ1-5; D is uncertain. The germline CDR1 and CDR2 sequences are LGHDT and YNNKEL (reference sequence). The CDR3 has 14 amino acids. The V and J ends lost 1 base and 0 bases respectively, with 4 bases between them. The CDR3 region has the DNA TGTGCCAGCAGCCAAGTCCATAGCAATCAGCCCCAGCATTTT. As protein: CASSQVHSNQPQHF.

The table lists this clonotype with many counts. The chain employs TRBV5-5 and TRBJ2-2; no clear D. Deletions cut 5 bases from V and 8 bases from J, with 19 bases between. CDR3 length equals 15 residues. CDR1 is SGHKS, CDR2 YYEKEE, per germline (reference sequence). CDR3 in DNA: TGTGCCAGCAGAAACAGTTGGGCTTTATCTGGGGAGCTGTTTTTT. The encoded protein is CASRNSWALSGELFF.

The CDR3 nucleotides are TGTGCCATCGGGAGGACAGGGGGCTACGAGCAGTACTTC. Translating gives CAIGRTGGYEQYF. The chain carries TRBV10-3 and TRBJ2-7, with 10 bases fitting TRBD1. V shed 8 bases, J shed 3 bases, and the junction held 4 bases outside the gene matches. The CDR3 has 13 amino acids. Looked up from germline, CDR1 is ENHRY and CDR2 is SYGVKD.

The table lists this clonotype with a few counts. J is TRBJ2-7 and V is TRBV20-1; TRBD1 is a possible D gene (6 bases). The CDR3 contains 13 residues. Germline V gene sequence: CDR1 DFQATT, CDR2 SNEGSKA (reference sequence). V was trimmed by 5 bases and J by 9 bases, leaving 20 bases between them. The CDR3 coding sequence is TGCAGTGCTGGGGGCAGGGGTCCCCACGCGCAGTACTTC. Its translation: CSAGGRGPHAQYF.

The chain combines TRBV15 with TRBJ2-7; maybe TRBD2 (5 bases). The germline gives CDR1 LNHNV, CDR2 YYDKDF (reference sequence). V was trimmed by 3 bases and J by 6 bases, leaving 21 bases between them. The length of the CDR3 is 16 residues. The DNA of the CDR3 is TGTGCCACCAGCAGCCAAGATCCCCTCACGGGGTCCGAGCAGTACTTC. It is translated as CATSSQDPLTGSEQYF.

Points on this clonotype: At one of its ends the junction is not consistent with the germline gene, which may arise from a read error. The rearrangement joins TRBV7-8 to TRBJ1-5, with D possibly TRBD1 on 5 matching bases. Germline assignment: CDR1 SGHVS and CDR2 FQNEAQ. CDR3 size: 14 residues. This CDR3 is CASSLSGTNEPQHF. The CDR3 DNA reads as TGTGCCAGCAGCCTAAGCGGGACCAATGAGCCCCAGCATTTT. Filled out from reference TRBV7-8 and TRBJ1-5, the complete variable domain reads GAGVSQSPRYKVAKRGQDVALRCDPISGHVSLFWYQQALGQGPEFLTYFQNEAQLDKSGLPSDRFFAERPEGSVSTLKIQRTQQEDSAVYLCASSLSGTNEPQHFGDGTRLSIL.

The genes are TRBV5-4 and TRBJ2-1; the match to TRBD2 covers 11 bases. CDR3 length equals 17 residues. Losses at the gene ends were 6 bases for V and 7 bases for J; bases not matched to a gene: 15. The germline V gene encodes CDR1 SGHNT and CDR2 YYREEE (reference sequence). The CDR3 DNA follows: TGTGCCAGCACGCGGGGACTAGCGGAAACAGCCCCAAATGAGCAGTTCTTC. Translating gives CASTRGLAETAPNEQFF.

This clonotype was detected ten times or more. The chain links TRBV20-1 to TRBJ1-2, with 7 bases identical to TRBD1. The CDR3 is 16 residues long. Germline values: CDR1 DFQATT, CDR2 SNEGSKA (reference sequence). V shed 4 bases and J 3 bases; nucleotides not matched to a gene: 14. CDR3 in amino acids: CSATRTGKRLDYGYTF. The CDR3 region has the DNA TGCAGTGCTACCCGGACAGGAAAGCGGTTAGACTATGGCTACACCTTC.

This chain links TRBV6-6 with TRBJ1-4, with a possible D match to TRBD1 (5 bases). Germline CDR1 reads MNHNY; CDR2 reads SVGAGI (reference sequence). The CDR3 runs to 16 residues. Trimming removed 6 bases at V and 5 bases at J, with 19 bases between. The CDR3 nucleotides are TGTGCCAGCAGGCCTTCGACCGGGACCCGGAATGAAAAACTGTTTTTT. Its translation is CASRPSTGTRNEKLFF.

The gene calls are TRBV30 and TRBJ2-3; the match to TRBD1 covers 7 bases. This CDR3 has 13 amino acids. Per the germline V gene, CDR1 is GTSNPN and CDR2 is SVGIG (reference sequence). The junction had 8 bases not matched to a gene; V was cut back by 5 bases and J by 6 bases. The CDR3, as DNA: TGTGCCTGGGGGCCAGGGGGATCGGATACGCAGTATTTT. This sequence encodes CAWGPGGSDTQYF.

The genes are TRBV20-1 and TRBJ1-5; D unclear. The germline V gene encodes CDR1 DFQATT and CDR2 SNEGSKA (reference sequence). The V and J ends lost 0 bases and 11 bases respectively, with 17 bases between them. This CDR3 spans 14 amino acids. DNA of the CDR3: TGCAGTGCTAGAGATGTGGGTAGGGTGGAGACCCAGCATTTT. Translation: CSARDVGRVETQHF.

The gene calls are TRBV13 and TRBJ2-6, with 9 nucleotides matching TRBD2. V trimming: 5 bases; J trimming: 0 bases; junction bases outside the gene matches: 8. Looked up from germline, CDR1 is PRHDT and CDR2 is FYEKMQ (reference sequence). The CDR3 totals 18 residues. CDR3 loop: CASSPAGTSLSGANVLTF. As DNA, the CDR3 is TGTGCCAGCAGCCCGGCCGGGACTAGCCTCTCTGGGGCCAACGTCCTGACTTTC.